This T cell receptor beta chain comes out of a study of T cells after yellow fever vaccination. The trim removed 3 bases at V and 4 bases at J, leaving 3 bases unmatched. The CDR3 spans 13 residues. This clonotype was seen repeatedly, ten times or more. From the 5' RACE reads, TCRdb called clonotypes with MiXCR, one entry per CDR3 protein. The repertoire holds about 320,000 distinct CDR3 sequences, with 3.5% to 4.5% as singletons. Source: PBMCs, taken 15 days after the yellow fever booster vaccination. This TCR was sampled from a man between 18 and 29 years old who received the YFV17D yellow fever vaccine. The rearrangement joins TRBV12-3 or TRBV12-4 to TRBJ2-7; 7 bases are a match to TRBD1. The CDR3 sequence: CASSLGTVYEQYF. CDR3 DNA: TGTGCCAGCAGTTTGGGGACAGTTTACGAGCAGTACTTC.